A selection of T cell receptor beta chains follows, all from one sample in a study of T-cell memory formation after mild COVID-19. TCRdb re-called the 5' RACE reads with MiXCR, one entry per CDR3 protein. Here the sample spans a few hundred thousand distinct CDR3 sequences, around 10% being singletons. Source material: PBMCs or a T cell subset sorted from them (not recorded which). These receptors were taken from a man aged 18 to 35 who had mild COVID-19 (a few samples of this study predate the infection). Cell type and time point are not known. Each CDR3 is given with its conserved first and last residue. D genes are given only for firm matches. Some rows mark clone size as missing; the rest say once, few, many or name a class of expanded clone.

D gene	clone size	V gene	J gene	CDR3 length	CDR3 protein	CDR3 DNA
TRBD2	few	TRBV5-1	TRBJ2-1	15	CASSLWAGTSSEQFF	TGCGCCAGCAGCTTGTGGGCCGGGACTAGCAGCGAGCAGTTCTTC
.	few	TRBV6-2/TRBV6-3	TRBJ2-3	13	CASSYGLSGTQYF	TGTGCCAGCAGTTACGGTCTCTCCGGGACGCAGTATTTT
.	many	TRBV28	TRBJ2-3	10	CASMRVTQYF	TGTGCCAGCATGAGAGTTACGCAGTATTTT
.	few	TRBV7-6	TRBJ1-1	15	CASSLGAELNTEAFF	TGTGCCAGCAGCTTAGGAGCAGAGTTGAACACTGAAGCTTTCTTT
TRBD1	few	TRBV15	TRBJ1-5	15	CATSRDKTGNQPQHF	TGTGCCACCAGCAGGGATAAGACAGGGAACCAGCCCCAGCATTTT
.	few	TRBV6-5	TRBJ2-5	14	CASSRRQSQETQYF	TGTGCCAGCAGTAGAAGACAGAGTCAAGAGACCCAGTACTTC
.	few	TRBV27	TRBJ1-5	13	CASSLSWNVPQHF	TGTGCCAGCAGTTTATCCTGGAATGTGCCCCAGCATTTT
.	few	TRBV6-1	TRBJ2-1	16	CASTAPVSGSYNEQFF	TGTGCCAGCACTGCCCCAGTGTCGGGCTCCTACAATGAGCAGTTCTTC
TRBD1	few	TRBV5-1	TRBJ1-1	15	CASKDRAALNTEAFF	TGCGCCAGCAAAGACAGGGCGGCTCTGAACACTGAAGCTTTCTTT
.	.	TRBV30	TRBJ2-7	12	CAWSVPDLEQYF	TGTGCCTGGAGTGTACCAGACCTGGAGCAGTACTTC
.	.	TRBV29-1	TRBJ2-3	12	CSGSGWADTQYF	TGCAGCGGTAGCGGTTGGGCAGATACGCAGTATTTT
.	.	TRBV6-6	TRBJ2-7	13	CASRYAGNYEQYF	TGTGCCAGCAGGTACGCTGGGAACTACGAGCAGTACTTC
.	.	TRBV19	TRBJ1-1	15	CASKGSTAGSAKAFF	TGTGCCAGTAAAGGCTCGACAGCAGGTTCCGCGAAAGCTTTCTTT